These 5 T cell receptor beta chains share one sample of origin, sequenced in a study of monozygotic twins with inflammatory bowel disease. Using the 5' RACE reads, TCRdb records one entry per CDR3 protein without DNA. The sample totals approximately 400,000 distinct CDR3 sequences; its top ten clones hold approximately 2.4%. The sequenced sample consisted of blood. The receptors here all came from a human donor with ulcerative colitis or Crohn's disease, or a healthy co-twin of an affected twin (not recorded which).

The genes are TRBV19 and TRBJ2-3; TCRdb picks TRBD2, but there is no DNA to check that call. The CDR3 length is 15 residues. CDR1 and CDR2 from the germline V gene are LNHDA and SQIVND (reference sequence). The chain's CDR3 is CASSITGGLTDTQYF.

The J gene is TRBJ2-1, the V gene TRBV29-1; the D gene TCRdb calls, TRBD1, cannot be checked with no DNA. The CDR3 contains 14 residues. CDR1 SQVTM and CDR2 ANQGSEA come from the germline V gene. The CDR3 loop is CSVTGQGGYNEQFF.

This chain connects TRBV4-1 to TRBJ2-5; checking the TCRdb D call of TRBD1 is not possible without DNA. CDR1 is MGHRA, CDR2 YSYEKL, per germline. CDR3 size: 13 residues. This CDR3 reads CASSHPGTATQYF.

The V call is TRBV20-1, the J call TRBJ2-3; without DNA, the TCRdb call of TRBD1 cannot be checked. Germline V gene data show CDR1 as DFQATT and CDR2 as SNEGSKA (reference sequence). The CDR3 consists of 14 residues. The chain's CDR3 is CSARGGQTTDTQYF.

The V gene is TRBV6-2 or TRBV6-3, the J gene TRBJ1-1; without DNA, the TCRdb call of TRBD1 cannot be checked. Germline assignment: CDR1 MNHEY and CDR2 SVGEGT. This CDR3 region has 15 residues. The CDR3 loop reads CASSYSIGRNTEAFF.